A single sample is the source of the 23 T cell receptor beta chains below, sequenced in a study of cytomegalovirus exposure and HLA in healthy donors. Primers for the PCR totalled 60 Vbeta and 13 Jbeta. This table comes from immunoSEQ multiplex PCR, and its TCRdb copy is limited to in-frame clones, with some not included. The table records about 300,000 clones, roughly 85% of them present only once. Sequencing used PBMCs. The source of these receptors is a man aged 35 to 55 in good health and CMV-seropositive.

This chain connects TRBV19 to TRBJ1-4, with TRBD1 identical over 7 bases. The CDR3 runs to 15 residues. J lost 12 bases, V lost 2 bases, and 12 bases had no gene match. Per the germline V gene, CDR1 is LNHDA and CDR2 is SQIVND (reference sequence). The CDR3 bases are TGTGCCAGTAGTATAACGGGACAGAGTAGTAAGGAACTGTTTTTT. Its protein product is CASSITGQSSKELFF. Supplemented by reference TRBV19 and TRBJ1-4, the full variable domain reads DGGITQSPKYLFRKEGQNVTLSCEQNLNHDAMYWYRQDPGQGLRLIYYSQIVNDFQKGDIAEGYSVSREKKESFPLTVTSAQKNPTAFYLCASSITGQSSKELFFGSGTQLSVL.

V gene TRBV5-1 combines with J gene TRBJ1-5; D is undetermined. This CDR3 has 13 residues. Between the trimmed V and J ends, which lost 0 bases and 5 bases, there was a span of 6 bases. Germline CDR1 is SGHRS and CDR2 is YFSETQ. The CDR3 loop is CASSLVPDQPQHF. DNA for the CDR3: TGCGCCAGCAGCTTGGTGCCGGATCAGCCCCAGCATTTT.

V and J are TRBV4-3 and TRBJ2-1; 9 bases fit TRBD2. This CDR3 comprises 15 residues. Trimming at V came to 2 bases and at J to 7 bases, leaving 6 bases not matched to a gene. Germline lookup yields CDR1 LGHNA and CDR2 YSLEER. The CDR3 spells CASSQSRREGNEQFF. For the CDR3, the DNA is TGCGCCAGCAGCCAATCTCGGCGGGAGGGGAATGAGCAGTTCTTC.

The CDR3 coding sequence is TGCGCCAGCAGCCAAACCGGGACAGGGGCTGGAAACACCATATATTTT. It yields the protein CASSQTGTGAGNTIYF. V and J are TRBV5-1 and TRBJ1-3; 10 nucleotides align to TRBD1. V lost 4 bases, J lost 2 bases, and 6 bases stayed unmatched. This CDR3 spans 16 amino acids. Germline V lookup: CDR1 SGHRS, CDR2 YFSETQ. Filled out from reference TRBV5-1 and TRBJ1-3, the complete variable domain reads KAGVTQTPRYLIKTRGQQVTLSCSPISGHRSVSWYQQTPGQGLQFLFEYFSETQRNKGNFPGRFSGRQFSNSRSEMNVSTLELGDSALYLCASSQTGTGAGNTIYFGEGSWLTVV.

The chain uses TRBV7-8 and TRBJ1-2; maybe TRBD1 (5 bases). Germline-derived CDR1 and CDR2 are SGHVS and FQNEAQ. The CDR3 is made up of 15 amino acids. V was pared by 1 base and J by 2 bases, with 11 bases between. CDR3 DNA sequence: TGTGCCAGCAGCTTAGGCTCGGACACCAACTATGGCTACACCTTC. Amino acid sequence: CASSLGSDTNYGYTF.

This chain connects TRBV18 to TRBJ2-4; no clear D. CDR3 size: 16 residues. Germline loops: CDR1 KGHSH, CDR2 LQKENI. Trimming removed 1 base from V and 3 bases from J, with 13 bases in between. CDR3 DNA: TGTGCCAGCTCACCACAAACTGTGGGCAGCAAAAACATTCAGTACTTC. Translation gives CASSPQTVGSKNIQYF. Variable domain in full (rest from reference TRBV18 and TRBJ2-4): NAGVMQNPRHLVRRRGQEARLRCSPMKGHSHVYWYRQLPEEGLKFMVYLQKENIIDESGMPKERFSAEFPKEGPSILRIQQVVRGDSAAYFCASSPQTVGSKNIQYFGAGTRLSVL.

The chain combines TRBV11-2 with TRBJ2-3; possible D gene TRBD1, 5 bases. Looked up from germline, CDR1 is SGHAT and CDR2 is FQNNGV. The length of the CDR3 is 16 residues. With 5 bases removed from V and 2 bases from J, the gap between germline ends came to 17 bases. Here the CDR3 reads CASSQGSRGFTDTQYF. The CDR3 DNA reads as TGTGCCAGCAGCCAAGGATCAAGGGGCTTCACAGATACGCAGTATTTT. Using reference TRBV11-2 and TRBJ2-3 for the parts outside the CDR3, the full variable domain is EAGVAQSPRYKIIEKRQSVAFWCNPISGHATLYWYQQILGQGPKLLIQFQNNGVVDDSQLPKDRFSAERLKGVDSTLKIQPAKLEDSAVYLCASSQGSRGFTDTQYFGPGTRLTVL.

This rearrangement joins TRBV27 to TRBJ2-5; 10 positions agree with TRBD2. This CDR3 region has 16 residues. V lost 1 base, J lost 4 bases, and 6 bases stayed unmatched. Germline-derived CDR1 and CDR2 are MNHEY and SMNVEV (reference sequence). Here the CDR3 reads CASSLLAGGHPETQYF. As DNA, the CDR3 is TGTGCCAGCAGTTTATTAGCGGGAGGCCATCCAGAGACCCAGTACTTC.

The chain joins TRBV6-5 to TRBJ1-5; D might be TRBD1 (5 bases). The germline V gene has CDR1 MNHEY and CDR2 SVGAGI. The CDR3 is made up of 16 amino acids. The V end lost 4 bases, the J end lost 7 bases, and 20 bases lay between the germline ends. For the CDR3, the DNA is TGTGCCAGCAGTTCCTTGGGTCCCAGGGCCGGACAGCCCCAGCATTTT. Translated: CASSSLGPRAGQPQHF.

The V and J genes are TRBV6-1 and TRBJ1-5; tentatively, D is TRBD1 (5 bases). Germline V gives CDR1 MNHNS, CDR2 SASEGT. V lost 2 bases and J 4 bases, leaving 12 bases between the germline ends. The CDR3 totals 15 residues. For the CDR3, the DNA is TGTGCCAGCAGTGAACTAAGACAGATAAATCAGCCCCAGCATTTT. This gives the protein CASSELRQINQPQHF.

Comments on this clone: A read error may account for a junction end that differs from germline. The rearrangement joins TRBV7-7 to TRBJ2-2; 8 bases align to TRBD2. The CDR3 is made up of 17 amino acids. CDR1 and CDR2 from the germline V gene are SSHAT and FNYEAQ (reference sequence). The CDR3 spells CASSLAQSRGRTGELFF. The CDR3 region has the DNA TGTGCTAGCAGCTTAGCTCAGAGTCGCGGGAGGACCGGGGAGCTGTTTTTT.

This clone came up once. V gene TRBV2 combines with J gene TRBJ2-7; tentative D call: TRBD2 (6 bases). Germline CDR1 SNHLY, CDR2 FYNNEI. This CDR3 contains 14 residues. The V end was cut by 6 bases, the J end by 0 bases, with 12 bases between. The CDR3 nucleotides read TGTGCCAGCAGGGACTACCTTAGCTCCTACGAGCAGTACTTC. Translating it yields CASRDYLSSYEQYF.

The J gene is TRBJ1-2, the V gene TRBV5-1, with 9 bases aligning to TRBD1. CDR1 and CDR2 from the germline V gene are SGHRS and YFSETQ. The CDR3 has 14 amino acids. V shed 0 bases and J 4 bases; nucleotides not matched to a gene: 1. The CDR3 is CASSLGDRAYGYTF. CDR3 nucleotides: TGCGCCAGCAGCTTGGGGGACAGGGCCTATGGCTACACCTTC.

The chain uses TRBV19 and TRBJ2-2; no firm D call. The ends were cut back, 2 bases at V and 3 bases at J, with 4 bases in the middle. Germline values: CDR1 LNHDA, CDR2 SQIVND (reference sequence). The CDR3 length is 13 residues. The chain's CDR3 is CASSIRDTGELFF. In DNA form, the CDR3 reads TGTGCCAGTAGTATAAGAGACACCGGGGAGCTGTTTTTT.

The chain combines TRBV28 with TRBJ2-1; tentative D call: TRBD2 (6 bases). CDR3 length equals 17 residues. Germline V gives CDR1 MDHEN, CDR2 SYDVKM. Trimming stripped 4 bases from V and 0 bases from J, with 16 bases between. CDR3 protein: CASSSLLALSSYNEQFF. DNA of the CDR3: TGTGCCAGCAGTTCCCTACTAGCACTGAGCTCCTACAATGAGCAGTTCTTC.

The chain has TRBV28 and TRBJ2-1, with D possibly being TRBD1 (6 bases). The germline V gene encodes CDR1 MDHEN and CDR2 SYDVKM. The CDR3 is made up of 15 amino acids. Trimming removed 5 bases at V and 9 bases at J, with 20 bases between. In DNA form, the CDR3 reads TGTGCCAGCAGTGGCCGGGACAAACTTTTAGGTGAGCAGTTCTTC. Translation gives CASSGRDKLLGEQFF.

This clone has just a few counts. The genes are TRBV4-2 and TRBJ1-2, with D perhaps TRBD1 (6 bases). Between the trimmed V and J ends, which lost 0 bases and 4 bases, there was a span of 15 bases. CDR3 length: 16 amino acids. Germline V CDR1 and CDR2: LGHNA, YNFKEQ. CDR3 nucleotide sequence: TGTGCCAGCAGCCAAGACGCGACAGGAACAATCTATGGCTACACCTTC. Its protein is CASSQDATGTIYGYTF.

The chain has TRBV5-4 and TRBJ1-1, with 7 nucleotides matching TRBD1. The CDR3 totals 14 residues. Per the germline V gene, CDR1 is SGHNT and CDR2 is YYREEE (reference sequence). After removal of 4 bases from V and 6 bases from J, the junction contained 9 bases not matched to a gene. The chain's CDR3 is CASSARQGLAEAFF. The DNA of the CDR3 is TGTGCCAGCAGCGCCCGACAGGGTCTAGCTGAAGCTTTCTTT.

This clone occurred a few times. This chain links TRBV29-1 with TRBJ2-7, with 12 positions matching TRBD2. V trimming: 4 bases; J trimming: 2 bases; junction bases outside the gene matches: 0. Germline CDR1 is SQVTM and CDR2 is ANQGSEA. The CDR3 contains 13 residues. The CDR3 sequence is CSVASGRAYEQYF. DNA for the CDR3: TGCAGCGTTGCTAGCGGGAGGGCCTACGAGCAGTACTTC.

The chain recombines TRBV28 with TRBJ1-5, with 7 nucleotides matching TRBD1. The CDR3 runs 14 residues. V shed 6 bases, J shed 5 bases, and the junction held 7 bases outside the gene matches. Germline-derived CDR1 and CDR2 are MDHEN and SYDVKM. The CDR3 bases are TGTGCCAGCAGCTTGACAGGGTCGTATCAGCCCCAGCATTTT. Encoded protein: CASSLTGSYQPQHF.

The chain links TRBV5-1 to TRBJ2-1; TRBD2 matches 9 bases. Per the germline V gene, CDR1 is SGHRS and CDR2 is YFSETQ. V lost 5 bases and J lost 7; bases outside the gene matches: 7. The CDR3 has 14 amino acids. The CDR3 coding sequence is TGCGCCAGCAGAGTGATAGCGGGGGAAAATGAGCAGTTCTTC. Amino acid sequence: CASRVIAGENEQFF.

In its sample, this clone was seen once. The chain has TRBV27 and TRBJ2-7; 10 bases match TRBD1. This CDR3 is built from 16 residues. Per germline, CDR1 MNHEY and CDR2 SMNVEV (reference sequence). Unmatched junction bases numbered 12, after V lost 7 bases and J lost 3 bases. CDR3 loop: CASTPYAGTGVYEQYF. The CDR3 nucleotides read TGTGCCAGCACCCCATACGCCGGGACAGGGGTCTACGAGCAGTACTTC.

This clone has only a few counts. The rearrangement joins TRBV19 to TRBJ1-1, with 7 bases that match TRBD1. In germline, CDR1 is LNHDA, CDR2 SQIVND (reference sequence). V lost 6 bases, J lost 3 bases, and 4 bases stayed unmatched. CDR3 length: 13 amino acids. CDR3 sequence (DNA): TGTGCCAGTAGAAGACAGGGTGACACTGAAGCTTTCTTT. Its protein is CASRRQGDTEAFF. The full variable domain, completed using reference TRBV19 and TRBJ1-1, is DGGITQSPKYLFRKEGQNVTLSCEQNLNHDAMYWYRQDPGQGLRLIYYSQIVNDFQKGDIAEGYSVSREKKESFPLTVTSAQKNPTAFYLCASRRQGDTEAFFGQGTRLTVV.